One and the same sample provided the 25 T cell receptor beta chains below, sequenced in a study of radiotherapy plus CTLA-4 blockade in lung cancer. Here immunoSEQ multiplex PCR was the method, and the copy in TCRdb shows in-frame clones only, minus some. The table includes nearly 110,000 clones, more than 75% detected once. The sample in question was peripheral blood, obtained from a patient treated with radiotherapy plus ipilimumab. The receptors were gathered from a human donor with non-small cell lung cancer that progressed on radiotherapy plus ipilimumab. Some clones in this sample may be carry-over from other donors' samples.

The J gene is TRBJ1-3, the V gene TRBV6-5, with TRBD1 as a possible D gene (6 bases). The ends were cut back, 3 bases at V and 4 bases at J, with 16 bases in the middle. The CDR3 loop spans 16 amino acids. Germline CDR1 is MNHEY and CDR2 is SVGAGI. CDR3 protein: CASSYLTGQSGNTIYF. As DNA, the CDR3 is TGTGCCAGCAGTTATCTAACAGGGCAGTCAGGAAACACCATATATTTT.

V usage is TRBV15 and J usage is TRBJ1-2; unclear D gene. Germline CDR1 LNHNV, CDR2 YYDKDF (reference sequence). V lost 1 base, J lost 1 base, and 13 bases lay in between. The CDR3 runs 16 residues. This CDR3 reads CATSRVGGMSNYGYTF. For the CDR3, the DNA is TGTGCCACCAGCAGAGTGGGTGGGATGAGTAACTATGGCTACACCTTC.

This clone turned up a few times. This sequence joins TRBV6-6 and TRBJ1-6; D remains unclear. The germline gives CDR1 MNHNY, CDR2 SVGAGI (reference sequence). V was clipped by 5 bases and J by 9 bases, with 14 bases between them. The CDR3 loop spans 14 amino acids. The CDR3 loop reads CASSRTKLGSPLHF. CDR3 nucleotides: TGTGCCAGCAGTCGGACCAAGTTAGGTTCACCCCTCCACTTT.

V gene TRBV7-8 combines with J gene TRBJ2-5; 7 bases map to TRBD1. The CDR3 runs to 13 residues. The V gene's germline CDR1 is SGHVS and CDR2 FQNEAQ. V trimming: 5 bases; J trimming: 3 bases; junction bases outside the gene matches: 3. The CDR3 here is CASSQDREETQYF. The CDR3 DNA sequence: TGTGCCAGCAGCCAAGACAGGGAAGAGACCCAGTACTTC.

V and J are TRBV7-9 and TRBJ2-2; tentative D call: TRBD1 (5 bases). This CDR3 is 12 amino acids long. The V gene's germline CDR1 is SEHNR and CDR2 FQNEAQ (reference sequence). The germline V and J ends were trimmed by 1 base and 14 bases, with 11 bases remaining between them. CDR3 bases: TGTGCCAGCAGCTTAGAGGACACGCGACTGTTTTTT. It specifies CASSLEDTRLFF.

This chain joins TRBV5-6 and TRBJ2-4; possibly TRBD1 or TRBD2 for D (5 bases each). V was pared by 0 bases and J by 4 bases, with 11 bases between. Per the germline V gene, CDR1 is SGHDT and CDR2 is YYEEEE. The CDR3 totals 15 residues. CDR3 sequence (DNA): TGTGCCAGCAGCTTGGCACTGGGGGTAAAAAACATTCAGTACTTC. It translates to CASSLALGVKNIQYF.

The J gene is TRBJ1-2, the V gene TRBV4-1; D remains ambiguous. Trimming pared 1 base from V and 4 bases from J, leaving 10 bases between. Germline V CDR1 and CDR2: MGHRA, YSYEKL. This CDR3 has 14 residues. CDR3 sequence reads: CASSQGSGIYGYTF. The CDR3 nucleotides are TGCGCCAGCAGCCAAGGTTCCGGGATCTATGGCTACACCTTC.

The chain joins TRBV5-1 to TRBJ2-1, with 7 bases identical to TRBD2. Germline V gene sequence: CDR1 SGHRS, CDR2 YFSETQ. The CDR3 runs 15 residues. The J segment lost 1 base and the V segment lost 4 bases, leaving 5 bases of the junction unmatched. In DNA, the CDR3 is TGCGCCAGCAGCCCAAGCGGGGATTCCTACAATGAGCAGTTCTTC. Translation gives CASSPSGDSYNEQFF.

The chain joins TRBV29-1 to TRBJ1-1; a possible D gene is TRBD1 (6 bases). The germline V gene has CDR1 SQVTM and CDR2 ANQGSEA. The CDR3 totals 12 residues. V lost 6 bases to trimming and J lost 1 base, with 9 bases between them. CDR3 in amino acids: CSVGQENTEAFF. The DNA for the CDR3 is TGCAGCGTGGGACAAGAGAACACTGAAGCTTTCTTT.

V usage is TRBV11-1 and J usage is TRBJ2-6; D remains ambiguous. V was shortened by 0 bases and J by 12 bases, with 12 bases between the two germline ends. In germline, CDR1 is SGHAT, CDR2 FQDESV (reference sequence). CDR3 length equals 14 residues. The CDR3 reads CASSLARASGVLTF. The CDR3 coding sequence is TGTGCCAGCAGCTTAGCAAGGGCCTCCGGCGTCCTGACTTTC.

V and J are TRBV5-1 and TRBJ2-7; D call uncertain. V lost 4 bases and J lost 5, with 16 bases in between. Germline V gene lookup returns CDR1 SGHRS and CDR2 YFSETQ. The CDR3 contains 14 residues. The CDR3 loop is CASSLSRKGDEQYF. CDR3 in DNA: TGCGCCAGCAGCCTATCAAGAAAGGGTGACGAGCAGTACTTC.

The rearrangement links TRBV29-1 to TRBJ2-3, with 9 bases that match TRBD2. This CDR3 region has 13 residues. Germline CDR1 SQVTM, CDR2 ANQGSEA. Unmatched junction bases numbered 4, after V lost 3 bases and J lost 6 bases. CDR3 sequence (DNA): TGCAGCGTTGAGGGCGGGGGGGCTGATACGCAGTATTTT. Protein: CSVEGGGADTQYF.

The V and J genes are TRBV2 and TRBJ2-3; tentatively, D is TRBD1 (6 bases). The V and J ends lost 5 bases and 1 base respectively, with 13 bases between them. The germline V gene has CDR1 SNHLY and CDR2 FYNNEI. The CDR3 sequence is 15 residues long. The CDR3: CASSYDRLGTDTQYF. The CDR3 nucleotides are TGTGCCAGCAGTTACGACAGGTTGGGCACAGATACGCAGTATTTT.

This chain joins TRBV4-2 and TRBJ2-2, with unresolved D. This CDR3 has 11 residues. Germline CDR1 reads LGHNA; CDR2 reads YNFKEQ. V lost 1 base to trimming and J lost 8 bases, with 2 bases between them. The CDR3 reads CASSQGGELFF. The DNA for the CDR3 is TGTGCCAGCAGCCAAGGGGGGGAGCTGTTTTTT.

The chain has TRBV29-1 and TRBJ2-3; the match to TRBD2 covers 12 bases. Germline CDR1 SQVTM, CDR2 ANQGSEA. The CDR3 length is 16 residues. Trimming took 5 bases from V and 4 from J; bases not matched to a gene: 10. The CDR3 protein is CSVKGTSGGTSDTQYF. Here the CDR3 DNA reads TGCAGCGTTAAGGGTACTAGCGGGGGGACGTCAGATACGCAGTATTTT.

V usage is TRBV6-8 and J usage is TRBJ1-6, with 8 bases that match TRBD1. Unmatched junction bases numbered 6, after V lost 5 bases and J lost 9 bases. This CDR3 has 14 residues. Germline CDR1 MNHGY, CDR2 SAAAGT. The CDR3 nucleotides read TGTGCCAGCAGTAAGGACAGGGAGAGTTCACCCCTCCACTTT. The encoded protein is CASSKDRESSPLHF.

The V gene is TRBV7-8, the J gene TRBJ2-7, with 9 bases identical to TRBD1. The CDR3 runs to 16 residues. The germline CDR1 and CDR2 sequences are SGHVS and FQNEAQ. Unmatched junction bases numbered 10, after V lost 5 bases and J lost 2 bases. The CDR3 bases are TGTGCCAGCAGCCTTATAGGGGGGACAGGGACCTACGAGCAGTACTTC. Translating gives CASSLIGGTGTYEQYF.

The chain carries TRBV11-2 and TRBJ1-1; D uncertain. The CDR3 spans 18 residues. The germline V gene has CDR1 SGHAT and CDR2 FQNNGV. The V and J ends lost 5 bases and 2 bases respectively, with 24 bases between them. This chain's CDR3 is CASSPRGVVKSVNTEAFF. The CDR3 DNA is TGTGCCAGCAGCCCCCGCGGGGTGGTGAAGAGCGTAAACACTGAAGCTTTCTTT. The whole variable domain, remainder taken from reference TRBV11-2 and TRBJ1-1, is EAGVAQSPRYKIIEKRQSVAFWCNPISGHATLYWYQQILGQGPKLLIQFQNNGVVDDSQLPKDRFSAERLKGVDSTLKIQPAKLEDSAVYLCASSPRGVVKSVNTEAFFGQGTRLTVV.

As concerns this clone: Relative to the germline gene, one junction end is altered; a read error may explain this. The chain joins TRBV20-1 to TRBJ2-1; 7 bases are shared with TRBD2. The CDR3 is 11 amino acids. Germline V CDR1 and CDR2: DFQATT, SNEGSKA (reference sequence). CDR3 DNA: TGCAGTGTCGGGGGAGGGGAGATCTGGGTCTTC. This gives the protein CSVGGGEIWVF.

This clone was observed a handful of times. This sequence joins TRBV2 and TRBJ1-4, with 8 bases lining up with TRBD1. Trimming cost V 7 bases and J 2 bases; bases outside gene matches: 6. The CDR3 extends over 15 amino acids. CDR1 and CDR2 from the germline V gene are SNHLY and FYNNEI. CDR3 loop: CASTGQGLTNEKLFF. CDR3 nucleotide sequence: TGTGCCAGCACCGGACAGGGTCTGACTAATGAAAAACTGTTTTTT. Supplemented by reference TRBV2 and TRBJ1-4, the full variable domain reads EPEVTQTPSHQVTQMGQEVILRCVPISNHLYFYWYRQILGQKVEFLVSFYNNEISEKSEIFDDQFSVERPDGSNFTLKIRSTKLEDSAMYFCASTGQGLTNEKLFFGSGTQLSVL.

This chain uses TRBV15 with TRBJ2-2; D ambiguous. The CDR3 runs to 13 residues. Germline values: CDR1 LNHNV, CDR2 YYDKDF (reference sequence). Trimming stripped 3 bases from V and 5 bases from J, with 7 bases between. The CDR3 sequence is CATSRSETGELFF. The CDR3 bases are TGTGCCACCAGCAGGTCTGAAACCGGGGAGCTGTTTTTT.

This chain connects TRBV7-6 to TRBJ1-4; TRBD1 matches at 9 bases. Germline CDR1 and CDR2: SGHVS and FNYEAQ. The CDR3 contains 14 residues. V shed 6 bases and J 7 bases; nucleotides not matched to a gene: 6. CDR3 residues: CASSSGTGTEKLFF. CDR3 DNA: TGTGCCAGCAGTTCCGGGACAGGGACTGAAAAACTGTTTTTT.

The CDR3 coding sequence is TGTGCCAGCAGCGTAGATCCTTATCCTTCCCTCCACTTT. Amino acid sequence: CASSVDPYPSLHF. This chain uses TRBV9 with TRBJ1-6; no firm D call. Germline-derived CDR1 and CDR2 are SGDLS and YYNGEE. This CDR3 has 13 amino acids. Deletions cut 0 bases from V and 14 bases from J, with 12 bases between.

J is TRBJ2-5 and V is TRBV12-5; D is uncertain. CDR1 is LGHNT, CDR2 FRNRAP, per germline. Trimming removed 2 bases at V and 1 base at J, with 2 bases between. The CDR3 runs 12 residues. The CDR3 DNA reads TGTGCTAGTGGTTTGACCCAAGAGACCCAGTACTTC. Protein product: CASGLTQETQYF.

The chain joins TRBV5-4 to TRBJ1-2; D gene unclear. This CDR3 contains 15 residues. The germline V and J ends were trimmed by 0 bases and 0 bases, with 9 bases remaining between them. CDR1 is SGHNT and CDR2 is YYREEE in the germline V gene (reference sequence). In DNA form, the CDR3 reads TGTGCCAGCAGCTTGGCAGTCCCAGCTAACTATGGCTACACCTTC. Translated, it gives CASSLAVPANYGYTF.